A single sample gave rise to the 31 T cell receptor beta chains below, sequenced in a study of metastatic and nonmetastatic thyroid tumors. All patients were treatment-naive before thyroid surgery. TCRdb re-analyzed the PCR reads using MiXCR. Of some 36,000 clones listed, approximately 18% are singletons. The specimen sequenced was blood. These receptors all come from a male donor with papillary thyroid cancer or a benign thyroid nodule (not recorded which). Some clones in this sample may be carry-over from other donors' samples.

This clone has a count of ten or more. This chain uses TRBV14 with TRBJ1-1; D is uncertain. The length of the CDR3 is 16 residues. Germline V gene data show CDR1 as SGHDN and CDR2 as FVKESK. The germline V and J ends were trimmed by 4 bases and 5 bases, with 20 bases remaining between them. The CDR3 region has the DNA TGTGCCAGCAGCCCCCTCTCGCGGTCCGGAGGGACTGAAGCTTTCTTT. Protein: CASSPLSRSGGTEAFF.

This clone was counted ten times or more. V gene TRBV7-3 combines with J gene TRBJ2-1; 9 nucleotides match TRBD1. Per germline, CDR1 SGHTA and CDR2 FQGTGA. This CDR3 is 16 amino acids long. With V trimmed by 2 bases and J by 5 bases, 7 bases remained unmatched. Here the CDR3 DNA reads TGTGCCAGCAGCTTACCGGGACAGGGCCTTAACAATGAGCAGTTCTTC. Its protein is CASSLPGQGLNNEQFF.

This clone was seen a few times. Sequence at one end of the junction differs from germline and may be a read error. The J gene is TRBJ2-5, the V gene TRBV6-5; no clear D. Germline values: CDR1 MNHEY, CDR2 SVGAGI. The CDR3 totals 11 residues. The CDR3 protein is CASILQDTQYF. In DNA form, the CDR3 reads TGTGCCAGCATTTTACAAGATACCCAGTACTTC.

This clone was detected a few times. The chain uses TRBV28 and TRBJ2-5; TRBD1 is a possible D gene (6 bases). Germline loops: CDR1 MDHEN, CDR2 SYDVKM. Between the trimmed V and J ends, which lost 5 bases and 4 bases, there was a span of 14 bases. The CDR3 runs 14 residues. CDR3 DNA: TGTGCCAGCAGTGTCACCCCCAGGGGAGAGACCCAGTACTTC. This sequence encodes CASSVTPRGETQYF.

This clone was detected many times. This chain joins TRBV16 and TRBJ2-1; the D is unclear. Trimming left V 3 bases short and J 0 bases short, with 9 bases between. This CDR3 contains 15 residues. Per the germline V gene, CDR1 is KGHSY and CDR2 is FQNENV. The CDR3 reads CASSQDPNSYNEQFF. Here the CDR3 DNA reads TGTGCCAGCAGCCAGGACCCAAACTCCTACAATGAGCAGTTCTTC.

This clone was seen at least ten times. The chain has TRBV2 and TRBJ1-5, with TRBD1 matching over 9 bases. The V segment lost 6 bases and the J segment 5 bases; nucleotides outside the gene matches: 8. From germline, CDR1 is SNHLY and CDR2 FYNNEI. The CDR3 contains 15 residues. In nucleotides, the CDR3 is TGTGCCAGCAGAGCGGACAGGGGACAGGATCAGCCCCAGCATTTT. Translation: CASRADRGQDQPQHF.

This clone was recorded many times. A much bigger clone sits one base away, suggesting this may be a read error. The CDR3 loop is CASSLAGGPERFF. CDR3 sequence (DNA): TGTGCCAGCAGCCTAGCGGGGGGGCCAGAGCGGTTCTTC. J is TRBJ2-1 and V is TRBV7-3; 12 bases fit TRBD2. CDR1 is SGHTA and CDR2 is FQGTGA in the germline V gene. CDR3 length: 13 amino acids.

This clone was observed a few times. The V and J genes are TRBV6-2 or TRBV6-3 and TRBJ2-1, with TRBD1 matching 8 bases. The CDR3 spans 14 residues. Germline V gene lookup returns CDR1 MNHEY and CDR2 SVGEGT. J lost 7 bases, V lost 4 bases, and 6 bases had no gene match. The CDR3 sequence is CASSSGQGWNEQFF. The DNA of the CDR3 is TGTGCCAGCAGTTCCGGACAGGGCTGGAATGAGCAGTTCTTC.

This clone showed up many times. The genes are TRBV3-1 and TRBJ2-7, with 8 bases lining up with TRBD1. J was trimmed by 3 bases and V by 5 bases; bases with no gene match: 3. The germline gives CDR1 LGHDT, CDR2 YNNKEL (reference sequence). This CDR3 spans 13 amino acids. The CDR3 DNA is TGTGCCAGCAGCGACAGGGGTGGCTACGAGCAGTACTTC. Translated, it gives CASSDRGGYEQYF.

This clone was seen many times. The chain employs TRBV3-1 and TRBJ2-6, with D perhaps matching TRBD1 (5 bases). The CDR3 loop spans 15 amino acids. Trimming stripped 4 bases from V and 0 bases from J, with 7 bases between. The germline V gene has CDR1 LGHDT and CDR2 YNNKEL (reference sequence). The CDR3 DNA follows: TGTGCCAGCAGCCTGACAGACTCTGGGGCCAACGTCCTGACTTTC. This gives the protein CASSLTDSGANVLTF.

This clone was counted ten times or more. The V gene is TRBV7-6, the J gene TRBJ2-3; perhaps D is TRBD1 or TRBD2 (5 bases each). The CDR3 extends over 13 amino acids. Trimming removed 4 bases from V and 3 bases from J, with 8 bases in between. Germline loops: CDR1 SGHVS, CDR2 FNYEAQ. CDR3 region: CASSYEGTDTQYF. The CDR3 DNA sequence: TGTGCCAGCAGCTATGAGGGGACAGATACGCAGTATTTT.

Points on this clone: A read error may account for a junction end that differs from germline. The chain recombines TRBV11-2 with TRBJ2-1, with 8 nucleotides matching TRBD2. Germline V gene data show CDR1 as SGHAT and CDR2 as FQNNGV. The length of the CDR3 is 17 residues. The CDR3: CANSPIGRVISGNEQFF. CDR3 nucleotides: TGTGCCAACAGCCCTATCGGGAGGGTTATTTCGGGGAATGAGCAGTTCTTC.

This chain links TRBV5-1 with TRBJ1-1, with D possibly TRBD1 on 6 matching bases. This CDR3 contains 14 residues. Germline-derived CDR1 and CDR2 are SGHRS and YFSETQ. Deletions cut 0 bases from V and 5 bases from J, with 11 bases between. CDR3 sequence reads: CASSLAEGGTEAFF. DNA of the CDR3: TGCGCCAGCAGCTTGGCGGAAGGGGGAACTGAAGCTTTCTTT.

As to this clone: Relative to the germline gene, one junction end is altered; a read error may explain this. This chain joins TRBV5-5 and TRBJ2-7, with D perhaps assigned TRBD1 or TRBD2 (5 bases each). The CDR3 covers 14 residues. Germline V lookup: CDR1 SGHKS, CDR2 YYEKEE (reference sequence). The DNA for the CDR3 is TGTTCCAGCAGCTTGGGACCGATGACCTACGATCAGTACTTC. It encodes CSSSLGPMTYDQYF.

A few counts support this clone. The chain is built from TRBV6-5 and TRBJ2-2; tentative D call: TRBD2 (6 bases). V lost 2 bases, J lost 6 bases, and 10 bases lay in between. This CDR3 contains 14 residues. Germline CDR1 and CDR2: MNHEY and SVGAGI. Written as DNA, the CDR3 is TGTGCCAGCAGTTACGTTTCGGGAGCCGGGGAGCTGTTTTTT. Translated, it gives CASSYVSGAGELFF.

This clone was counted only a few times. The chain couples TRBV6-2 or TRBV6-3 to TRBJ1-5; 7 bases fit TRBD1. The junction had 5 bases not matched to a gene; V was cut back by 6 bases and J by 0 bases. Germline CDR1 MNHEY, CDR2 SVGEGT. The CDR3 runs to 15 residues. The CDR3 DNA follows: TGTGCCAGCAGGGGACAGTCGTATAGCAATCAGCCCCAGCATTTT. Its translation is CASRGQSYSNQPQHF.

This chain uses TRBV7-3 with TRBJ2-1, with TRBD1 as a possible D gene (7 bases). Trimming took 2 bases from V and 7 from J, leaving 15 bases between them. This CDR3 has 15 residues. CDR1 is SGHTA and CDR2 is FQGTGA in the germline V gene. CDR3 DNA: TGTGCCAGCAGCTTACGGAGGGGGCTGGGGAATGAGCAGTTCTTC. Translated, it gives CASSLRRGLGNEQFF.

This clone was recorded many times. The chain has TRBV5-6 and TRBJ1-1, with D hard to call. Germline CDR1 SGHDT, CDR2 YYEEEE. CDR3 length: 14 residues. V lost 1 base and J 2 bases, leaving 9 bases between the germline ends. CDR3 amino acids: CASSLIGRNTEAFF. Here the CDR3 DNA reads TGTGCCAGCAGCTTGATCGGGAGAAACACTGAAGCTTTCTTT.

This clone was detected many times. V usage is TRBV9 and J usage is TRBJ2-3, with a tentative D call TRBD2 (6 bases). The CDR3 spans 14 residues. V lost 2 bases, J lost 0 bases, and 7 bases lay in between. CDR1 SGDLS and CDR2 YYNGEE come from the germline V gene. The CDR3 DNA reads as TGTGCCAGCAGCGTCGGGAGTAGCACAGATACGCAGTATTTT. Translating gives CASSVGSSTDTQYF.

This clone was counted between two and nine times. A read error may be the cause here, since a much bigger clone is one base away. This specimen includes other DNA sequences encoding the same CDR3. As DNA, the CDR3 is TGCAGCGTCCGTGCCCCACGGGAGTTCGGTCGGGAGACCCAGTACTTC. Protein product: CSVRAPREFGRETQYF. The V call is TRBV29-1, the J call TRBJ2-5, with TRBD2 as a possible D gene (6 bases). V was shortened by 6 bases and J by 5 bases, with 25 bases between the two germline ends. There are 16 residues in the CDR3. The germline V gene has CDR1 SQVTM and CDR2 ANQGSEA.

This clone is categorized as medium-sized. V usage is TRBV9 and J usage is TRBJ1-2, with unresolved D. CDR1 is SGDLS, CDR2 YYNGEE, per germline. This CDR3 is 14 amino acids long. Trimming took off 0 bases at V and 4 bases at J, with 10 bases between the two ends. The CDR3 DNA reads TGTGCCAGCAGCGTAGGGAACAGCGTCTATGGCTACACCTTC. Translation: CASSVGNSVYGYTF.

This clone was detected ten times or more. The genes are TRBV15 and TRBJ2-2; D is undetermined. CDR1 LNHNV and CDR2 YYDKDF come from the germline V gene (reference sequence). CDR3 size: 16 residues. V was trimmed by 4 bases and J by 3 bases, leaving 15 bases between them. The chain's CDR3 is CATSTHGWHDTGELFF. CDR3 nucleotide sequence: TGTGCCACCAGCACCCACGGGTGGCACGACACCGGGGAGCTGTTTTTT.

In its sample, this clone was seen many times. The chain is built from TRBV12-5 and TRBJ2-5; D not certain. The CDR3 sequence is 11 residues long. The germline gives CDR1 LGHNT, CDR2 FRNRAP. The V and J ends lost 3 bases and 5 bases respectively, with 4 bases between them. The CDR3 DNA follows: TGTGCTAGTGGTTTTCGGGAGACCCAGTACTTC. Amino acids: CASGFRETQYF.

Many counts were recorded for this clone. The chain is built from TRBV10-3 and TRBJ2-7; a weak D match, TRBD1 (5 bases). Germline V CDR1 and CDR2: ENHRY, SYGVKD. Trimming shortened V by 2 bases and J by 3 bases, and 8 bases separated the two germline ends. This CDR3 contains 13 residues. CDR3 region: CAISEHRYYEQYF. In DNA, the CDR3 is TGTGCCATCAGTGAGCACAGGTACTACGAGCAGTACTTC.

This clone occurred many times. The CDR3 reads CASTHWGEHTEAFF. In DNA, the CDR3 is TGTGCCAGCACACACTGGGGGGAGCACACTGAAGCTTTCTTT. The J gene is TRBJ1-1, the V gene TRBV2, with D perhaps TRBD1 (5 bases). Germline values: CDR1 SNHLY, CDR2 FYNNEI. Trimming removed 7 bases from V and 3 bases from J, with 15 bases in between. The CDR3 length is 14 residues.

This clone was counted at least ten times. The V gene is TRBV5-1, the J gene TRBJ1-5; possibly TRBD1 for D (5 bases). The length of the CDR3 is 17 residues. V was clipped by 0 bases and J by 7 bases, with 20 bases between them. Germline V CDR1 and CDR2: SGHRS, YFSETQ. The CDR3 sequence: CASSLDGWRGRGQPQHF. The CDR3 bases are TGCGCCAGCAGCTTGGATGGGTGGCGGGGACGGGGGCAGCCCCAGCATTTT.

This clone was found many times. The rearrangement uses TRBV20-1 and TRBJ1-1; tentatively, D is TRBD1 (5 bases). The CDR3 consists of 14 residues. Trimming left V 3 bases short and J 11 bases short, with 22 bases between. The V gene's germline CDR1 is DFQATT and CDR2 SNEGSKA (reference sequence). The CDR3 region is CSARDPVREGRAFF. CDR3 nucleotides: TGCAGTGCTAGGGACCCCGTGAGAGAGGGGCGGGCTTTCTTT.

The sample holds a few counts of this clone. The conserved phenylalanine or tryptophan is not found at the CDR3 terminus, so this likely reflects a read error. It is unclear where the CDR3 begins or ends on the DNA, so no DNA is shown, and the CDR3 is as TCRdb lists it. CDR3 sequence: CAATQQGPWLHL. J is TRBJ1-2 and V is TRBV19; TRBD1, the table's D call, lacks a check against the DNA. Germline assignment: CDR1 LNHDA and CDR2 SQIVND (reference sequence). 12 amino acids form the CDR3, both terminal residues included.

Many counts were recorded for this clone. The J gene is TRBJ2-2, the V gene TRBV2; D unresolved. The CDR3 runs 13 residues. The germline V gene encodes CDR1 SNHLY and CDR2 FYNNEI. The ends were cut back, 6 bases at V and 6 bases at J, with 11 bases in the middle. CDR3 coding DNA: TGTGCCAGCAGGGCCAGCTTCGCCGGGGAGCTGTTTTTT. It yields the protein CASRASFAGELFF.

As concerns this clone: The junction differs from germline at one of its ends, possibly a read error. J is TRBJ2-1 and V is TRBV20-1, with 8 nucleotides matching TRBD1. CDR3 length equals 11 residues. Germline assignment: CDR1 DFQATT and CDR2 SNEGSKA (reference sequence). The CDR3 DNA sequence: TGCAGTGCCAGGGGACAGGCCGAGCATCTCTTC. Amino acids: CSARGQAEHLF.

J is TRBJ1-2 and V is TRBV20-1; no reliable D call. CDR3 length: 16 amino acids. From germline, CDR1 is DFQATT and CDR2 SNEGSKA (reference sequence). V lost 6 bases to trimming and J lost 0 bases, with 20 bases between them. CDR3 coding DNA: TGCAGTGCGGCCCGGGGTGGAACGGGAGCTAACTATGGCTACACCTTC. Its protein product is CSAARGGTGANYGYTF.